This TCR beta chain comes out of a study of T cell responses to AZD1222 COVID-19 vaccine. Using immunoSEQ multiplex PCR, the repertoire was profiled, and TCRdb retains in-frame clones only, with some absent. The profile covers 93,000 or so clones, with roughly 91% appearing a single time and about 4.8% taken by the ten largest. Germline CDR1 is GTSNPN and CDR2 is SVGIG (reference sequence). The V segment lost 7 bases and the J segment 11 bases; nucleotides outside the gene matches: 11. The CDR3 extends over 13 amino acids. The sequence came from an adult in good health. The rearrangement joins TRBV30 to TRBJ2-3, with TRBD2 matching over 11 bases. The sample here was peripheral blood, taken on day 0 of AZD1222 vaccination. The CDR3 DNA is TGTGCCTCATGGACTAGCGGGTCCGTGGGGCAGTATTTT. The encoded protein is CASWTSGSVGQYF.